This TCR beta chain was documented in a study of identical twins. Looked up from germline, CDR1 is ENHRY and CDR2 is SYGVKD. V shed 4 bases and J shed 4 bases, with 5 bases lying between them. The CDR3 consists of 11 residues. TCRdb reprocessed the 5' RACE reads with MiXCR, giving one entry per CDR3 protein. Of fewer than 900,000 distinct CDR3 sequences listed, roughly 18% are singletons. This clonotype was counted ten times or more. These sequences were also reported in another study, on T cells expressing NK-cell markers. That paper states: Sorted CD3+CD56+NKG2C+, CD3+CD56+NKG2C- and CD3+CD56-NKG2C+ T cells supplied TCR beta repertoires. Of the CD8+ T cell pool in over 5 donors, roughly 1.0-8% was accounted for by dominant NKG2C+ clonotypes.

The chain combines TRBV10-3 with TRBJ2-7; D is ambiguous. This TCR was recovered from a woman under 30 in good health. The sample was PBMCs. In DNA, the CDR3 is TGTGCCATCAGTGCATCGTACGAGCAGTACTTC. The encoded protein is CAISASYEQYF.